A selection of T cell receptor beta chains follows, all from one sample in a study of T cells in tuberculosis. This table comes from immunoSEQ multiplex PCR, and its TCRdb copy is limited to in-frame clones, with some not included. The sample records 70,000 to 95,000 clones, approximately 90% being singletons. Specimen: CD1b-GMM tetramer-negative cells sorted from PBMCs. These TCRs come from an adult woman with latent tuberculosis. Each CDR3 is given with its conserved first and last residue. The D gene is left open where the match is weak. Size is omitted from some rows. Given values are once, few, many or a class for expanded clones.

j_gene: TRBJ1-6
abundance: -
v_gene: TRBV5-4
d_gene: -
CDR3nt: TGTGCCAGCAGCAAGACAGACCCATATAATTCACCCCTCCACTTT
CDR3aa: CASSKTDPYNSPLHF

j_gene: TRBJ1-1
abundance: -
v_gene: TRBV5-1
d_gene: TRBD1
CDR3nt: TGCGCCAGCAGCTTGGCCGGGACAGGGACACACACTGAAGCTTTCTTT
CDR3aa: CASSLAGTGTHTEAFF

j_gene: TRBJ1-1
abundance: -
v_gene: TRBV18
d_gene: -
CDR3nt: TGTGCCAGCTCACCGGGGACATTTGGCACTGAAGCTTTCTTT
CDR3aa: CASSPGTFGTEAFF

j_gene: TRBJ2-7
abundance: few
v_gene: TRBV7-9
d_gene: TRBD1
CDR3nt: TGTGCCAGCAGCTTAGAGGACAGGGAATTAAGTACCGAGCAGTACTTC
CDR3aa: CASSLEDRELSTEQYF

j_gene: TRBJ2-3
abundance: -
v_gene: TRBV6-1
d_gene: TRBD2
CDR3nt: TGTGCCAGCAGTGAAGCCGGACTAGCGGGAAACACAGATACGCAGTATTTT
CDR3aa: CASSEAGLAGNTDTQYF

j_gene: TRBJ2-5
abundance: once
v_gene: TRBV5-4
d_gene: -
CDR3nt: TGTGCCAGCAGCTTTGTTCCGGTAGAGACCCAGTACTTC
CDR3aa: CASSFVPVETQYF

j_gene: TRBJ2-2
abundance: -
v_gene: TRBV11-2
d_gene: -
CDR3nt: TGTGCCAGCAGCCGCACCCGTATGCGGCGGTCGAACACCGGGGAGCTGTTTTTT
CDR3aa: CASSRTRMRRSNTGELFF

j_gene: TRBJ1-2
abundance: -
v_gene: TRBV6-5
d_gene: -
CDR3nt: TGTGCCAGCGCTGACAGGTACTATGGCTACACCTTC
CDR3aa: CASADRYYGYTF

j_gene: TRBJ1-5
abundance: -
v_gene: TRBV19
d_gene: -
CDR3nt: TGTGCCAGTAGTATTTGGAGGGGAGACGGCAATCAGCCCCAGCATTTT
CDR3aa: CASSIWRGDGNQPQHF

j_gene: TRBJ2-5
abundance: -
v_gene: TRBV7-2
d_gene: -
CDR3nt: TGTGCCAGCAGCAACCAGTACCAAGAGACCCAGTACTTC
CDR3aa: CASSNQYQETQYF

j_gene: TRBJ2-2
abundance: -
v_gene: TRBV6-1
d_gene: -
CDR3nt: TGTGCCAGCAGTGCCAGGACGAACACCGGGGAGCTGTTTTTT
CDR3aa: CASSARTNTGELFF

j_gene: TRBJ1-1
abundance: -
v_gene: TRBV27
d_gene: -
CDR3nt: TGTGCCAGCAGTTTTCACAGACAATACACTGAAGCTTTCTTT
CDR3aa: CASSFHRQYTEAFF

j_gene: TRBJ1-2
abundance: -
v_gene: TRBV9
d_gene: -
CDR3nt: TGTGCCAGCAGCGGGGGCTTGGGATACACCTTC
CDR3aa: CASSGGLGYTF

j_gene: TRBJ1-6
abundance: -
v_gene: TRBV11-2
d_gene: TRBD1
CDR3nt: TGTGCCAGCAGCATACTCGCTGGGGGGACAGGGTCGGATTCACCCCTCCACTTT
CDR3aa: CASSILAGGTGSDSPLHF

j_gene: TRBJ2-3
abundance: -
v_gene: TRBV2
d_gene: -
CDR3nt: TGTGCCAGCAGTACAGGGTCTAGCACAGATACGCAGTATTTT
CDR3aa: CASSTGSSTDTQYF

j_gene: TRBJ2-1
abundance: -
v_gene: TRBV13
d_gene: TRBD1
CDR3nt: TGTGCCAGCAGCTTAGGGACAGGGAGTGAGCAGTTCTTC
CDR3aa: CASSLGTGSEQFF

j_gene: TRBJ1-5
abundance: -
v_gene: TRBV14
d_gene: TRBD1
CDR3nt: TGTGCCAGCAGCCCGGGACAGGGGAATCAGCCCCAGCATTTT
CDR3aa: CASSPGQGNQPQHF

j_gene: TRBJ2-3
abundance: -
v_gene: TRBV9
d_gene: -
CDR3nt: TGTGCCAGCAGCACGACAGGAAACACAGATACGCAGTATTTT
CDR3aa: CASSTTGNTDTQYF

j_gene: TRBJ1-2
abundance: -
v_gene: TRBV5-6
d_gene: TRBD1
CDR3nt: TGTGCCAGCAGCTCGGGACAGGGGGTCATCCTCTATGGCTACACCTTC
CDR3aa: CASSSGQGVILYGYTF

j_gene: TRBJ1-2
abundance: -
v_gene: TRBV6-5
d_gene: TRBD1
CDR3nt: TGTGCCAGCAGTTACTCGAAAGGACAGGGGAACTATGGCTACACCTTC
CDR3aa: CASSYSKGQGNYGYTF

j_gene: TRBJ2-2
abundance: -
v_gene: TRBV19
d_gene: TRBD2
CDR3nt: TGTGCCAGTAGTTCCGGGGCTAGCGGGGACACCGGGGAGCTGTTTTTT
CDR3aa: CASSSGASGDTGELFF

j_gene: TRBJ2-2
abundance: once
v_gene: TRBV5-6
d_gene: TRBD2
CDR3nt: TGTGCCAGCAGCTTCCCGGGACTAGAGGATTCCGGGGAGCTGTTTTTT
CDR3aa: CASSFPGLEDSGELFF

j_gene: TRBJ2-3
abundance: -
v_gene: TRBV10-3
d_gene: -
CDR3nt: TGTGCCAGCCAGCCGGGACTTAGCACAGATACGCAGTATTTT
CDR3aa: CASQPGLSTDTQYF

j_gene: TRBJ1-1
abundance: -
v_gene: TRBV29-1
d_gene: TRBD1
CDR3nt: TGCAGCGGTGGACAGGGGGCTCGGGGCACTGAAGCTTTCTTT
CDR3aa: CSGGQGARGTEAFF

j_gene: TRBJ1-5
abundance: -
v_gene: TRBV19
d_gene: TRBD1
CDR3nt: TGTGCCAGTAGTATTGGGACAGGATATCAGCCCCAGCATTTT
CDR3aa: CASSIGTGYQPQHF

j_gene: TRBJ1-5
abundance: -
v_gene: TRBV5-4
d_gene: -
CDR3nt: TGTGCCAGCAGCTTGGGATCCATAGGGGGGGGCAATCAGCCCCAGCATTTT
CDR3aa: CASSLGSIGGGNQPQHF

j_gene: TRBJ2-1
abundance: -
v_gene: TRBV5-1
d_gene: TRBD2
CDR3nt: TGCGCCAGCAGCTTGGGACTAGCGGGGTTTAATGAGCAGTTCTTC
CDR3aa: CASSLGLAGFNEQFF

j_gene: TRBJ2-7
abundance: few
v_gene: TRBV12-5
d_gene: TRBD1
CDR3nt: TGTGCTAGTGGTTTGGTTCCGGGACAGGGAGCATACGAGCAGTACTTC
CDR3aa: CASGLVPGQGAYEQYF

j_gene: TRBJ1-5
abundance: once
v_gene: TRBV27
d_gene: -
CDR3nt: TGTGCCAGCAGTTTATTTGGCAGGGCTTTTAATCAGCCCCAGCATTTT
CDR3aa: CASSLFGRAFNQPQHF

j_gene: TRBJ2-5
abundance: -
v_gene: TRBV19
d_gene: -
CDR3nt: TGTGCCAGTACCCGCGGAGGTATGGAGACCCAGTACTTC
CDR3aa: CASTRGGMETQYF

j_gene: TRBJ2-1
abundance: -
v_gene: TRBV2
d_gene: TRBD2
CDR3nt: TGTGCCAGCAGTCAACTAGCGGGGGCCGGAAATGAGCAGTTCTTC
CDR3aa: CASSQLAGAGNEQFF

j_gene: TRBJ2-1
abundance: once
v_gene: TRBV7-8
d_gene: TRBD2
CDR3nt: TGTGCCAGCAGCGACCGGGCGGGAGGGGGTGGGTGGGATGAGCAGTTCTTC
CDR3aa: CASSDRAGGGGWDEQFF

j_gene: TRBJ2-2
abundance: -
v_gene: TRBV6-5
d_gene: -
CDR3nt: TGTGCCAGCAGCAACGGTGCGGCATATGGCGGGGAGCTGTTTTTT
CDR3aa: CASSNGAAYGGELFF

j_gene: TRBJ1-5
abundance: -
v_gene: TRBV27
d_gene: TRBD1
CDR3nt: TGTGCCAGCAGTTTTGCCGGGACAGCTAGCAATCAGCCCCAGCATTTT
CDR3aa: CASSFAGTASNQPQHF

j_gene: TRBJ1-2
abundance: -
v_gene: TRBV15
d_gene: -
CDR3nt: TGTGCCACCAGCAGGTTAGGGACTCCTAACTATGGCTACACCTTC
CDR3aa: CATSRLGTPNYGYTF

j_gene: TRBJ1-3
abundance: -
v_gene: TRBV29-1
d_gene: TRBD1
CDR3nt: TGCAGCGTTGAAGATAGAGGGACAGGCGGAAACACCATATATTTT
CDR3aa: CSVEDRGTGGNTIYF

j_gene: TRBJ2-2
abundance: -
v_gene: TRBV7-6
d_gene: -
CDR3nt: TGTGCCAGCAGCCCCACAGATCATAAGAACACCGGGGAGCTGTTTTTT
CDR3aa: CASSPTDHKNTGELFF

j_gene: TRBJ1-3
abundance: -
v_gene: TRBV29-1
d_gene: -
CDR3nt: TGCAGCGTGCAGGGTGACTCTGGAAACACCATATATTTT
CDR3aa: CSVQGDSGNTIYF

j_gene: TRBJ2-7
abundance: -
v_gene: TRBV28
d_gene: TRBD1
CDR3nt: TGTGCCAGCAGTTCGGGACAGGGGATATACGAGCAGTACTTC
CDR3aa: CASSSGQGIYEQYF

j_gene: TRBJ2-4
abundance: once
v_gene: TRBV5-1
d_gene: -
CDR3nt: TGCGCCAGCAGCTTTGATCGGCAGGGAGGTGGGAACATTCAGTACTTC
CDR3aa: CASSFDRQGGGNIQYF

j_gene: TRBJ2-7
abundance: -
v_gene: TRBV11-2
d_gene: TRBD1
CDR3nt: TGTGCCAGCAGCTTAGGAAGACAGGGGGTGGACTACGAGCAGTACTTC
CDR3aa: CASSLGRQGVDYEQYF

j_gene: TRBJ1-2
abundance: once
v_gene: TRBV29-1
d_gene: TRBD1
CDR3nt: TGCAGCGTTGAAGATAGGGGGACAGGAATCTATGGCTACACCTTC
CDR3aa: CSVEDRGTGIYGYTF

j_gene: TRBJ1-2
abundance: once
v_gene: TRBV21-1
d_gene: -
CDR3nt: TGTGCCAGCAGCAAGGGCGTGGGCAGCCGGTATGGCTACACCTTC
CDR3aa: CASSKGVGSRYGYTF

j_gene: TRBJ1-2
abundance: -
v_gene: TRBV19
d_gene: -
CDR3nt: TGTGCCAGTAAGAGGACAGTAGGGGGTTATGGCTACACCTTC
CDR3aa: CASKRTVGGYGYTF